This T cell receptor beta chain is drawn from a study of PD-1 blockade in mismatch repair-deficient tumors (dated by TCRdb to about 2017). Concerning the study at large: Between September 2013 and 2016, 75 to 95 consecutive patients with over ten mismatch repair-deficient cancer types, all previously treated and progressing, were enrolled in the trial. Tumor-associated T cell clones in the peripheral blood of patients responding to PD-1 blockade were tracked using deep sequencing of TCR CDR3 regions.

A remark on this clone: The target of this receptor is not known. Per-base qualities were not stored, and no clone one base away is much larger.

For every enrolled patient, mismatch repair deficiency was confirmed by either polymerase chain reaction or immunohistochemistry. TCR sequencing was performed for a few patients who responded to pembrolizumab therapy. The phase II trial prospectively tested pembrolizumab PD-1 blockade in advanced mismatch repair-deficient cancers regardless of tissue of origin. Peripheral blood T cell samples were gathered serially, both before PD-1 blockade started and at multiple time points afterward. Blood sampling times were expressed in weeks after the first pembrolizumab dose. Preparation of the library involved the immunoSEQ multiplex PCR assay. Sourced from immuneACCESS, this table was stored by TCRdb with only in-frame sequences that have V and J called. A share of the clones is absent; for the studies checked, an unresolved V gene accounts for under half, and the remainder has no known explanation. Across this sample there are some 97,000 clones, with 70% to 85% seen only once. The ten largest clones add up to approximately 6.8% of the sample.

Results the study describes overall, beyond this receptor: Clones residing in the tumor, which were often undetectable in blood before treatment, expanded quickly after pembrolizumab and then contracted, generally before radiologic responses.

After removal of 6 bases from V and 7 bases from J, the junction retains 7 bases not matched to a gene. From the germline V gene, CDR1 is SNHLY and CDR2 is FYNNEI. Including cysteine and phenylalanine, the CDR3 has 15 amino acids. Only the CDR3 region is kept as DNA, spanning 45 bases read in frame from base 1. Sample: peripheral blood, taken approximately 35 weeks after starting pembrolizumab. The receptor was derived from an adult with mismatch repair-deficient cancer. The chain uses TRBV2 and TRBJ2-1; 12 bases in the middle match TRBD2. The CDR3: CASRRTSGIVNEQFF. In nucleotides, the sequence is TGTGCCAGCAGACGGACTAGCGGGATTGTGAATGAGCAGTTCTTC.